This TCR beta chain was profiled in a study of blood T cell repertoires in COVID-19. Original processing notes: Quantification of nucleated cells was approximated via reference gene primer amplification. Sequencing was performed with immunoSEQ multiplex PCR; in TCRdb, only in-frame clones are kept and a portion is missing. V and J calls plus clone size are reproduced from that table; the DNA served to infer D and trimming. The data hold about 240,000 clones, with approximately 80% observed a single time. This clone turned up a few times. Sequencing was carried out using peripheral blood. The sequence was collected from a woman aged 18-29 years with acute or convalescent COVID-19.

CDR3 residues: CASSQMGSGNQPQHF. Written as DNA, the CDR3 is TGTGCCAGCAGCCAGATGGGCTCTGGCAATCAGCCCCAGCATTTT. The rearrangement uses TRBV11-2 and TRBJ1-5; D remains ambiguous. Germline assignment: CDR1 SGHAT and CDR2 FQNNGV. CDR3 length: 15 residues. The V gene lost 5 bases and the J gene lost 2 bases, with 13 bases spanning the gap.